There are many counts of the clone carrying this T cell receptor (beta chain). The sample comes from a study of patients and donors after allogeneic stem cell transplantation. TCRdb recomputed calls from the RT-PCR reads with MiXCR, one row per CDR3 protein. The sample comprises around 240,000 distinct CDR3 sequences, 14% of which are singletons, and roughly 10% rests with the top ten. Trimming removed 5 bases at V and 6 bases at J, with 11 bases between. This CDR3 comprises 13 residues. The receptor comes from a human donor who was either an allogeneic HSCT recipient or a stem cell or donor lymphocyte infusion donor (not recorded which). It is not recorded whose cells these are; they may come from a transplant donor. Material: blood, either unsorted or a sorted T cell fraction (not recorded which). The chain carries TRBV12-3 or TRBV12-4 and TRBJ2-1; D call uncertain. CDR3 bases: TGTGCCAGCAGTATCTCTTCGGGCAATGAGCAGTTCTTC. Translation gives CASSISSGNEQFF.